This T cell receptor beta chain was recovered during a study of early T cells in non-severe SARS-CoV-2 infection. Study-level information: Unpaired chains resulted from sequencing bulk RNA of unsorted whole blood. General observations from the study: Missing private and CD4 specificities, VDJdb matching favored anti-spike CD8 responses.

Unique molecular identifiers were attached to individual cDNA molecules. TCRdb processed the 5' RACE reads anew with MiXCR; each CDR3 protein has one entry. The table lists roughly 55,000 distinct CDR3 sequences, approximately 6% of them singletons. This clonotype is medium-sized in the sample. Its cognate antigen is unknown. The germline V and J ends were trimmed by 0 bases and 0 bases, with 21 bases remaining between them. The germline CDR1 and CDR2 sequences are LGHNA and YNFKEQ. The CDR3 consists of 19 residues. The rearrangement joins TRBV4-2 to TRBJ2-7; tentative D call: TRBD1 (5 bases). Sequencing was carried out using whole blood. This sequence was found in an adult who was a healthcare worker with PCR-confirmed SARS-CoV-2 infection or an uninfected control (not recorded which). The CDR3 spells CASSQDLTAGHTYSYEQYF. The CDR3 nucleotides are TGTGCCAGCAGCCAAGATTTAACGGCAGGGCACACGTACTCCTACGAGCAGTACTTC.